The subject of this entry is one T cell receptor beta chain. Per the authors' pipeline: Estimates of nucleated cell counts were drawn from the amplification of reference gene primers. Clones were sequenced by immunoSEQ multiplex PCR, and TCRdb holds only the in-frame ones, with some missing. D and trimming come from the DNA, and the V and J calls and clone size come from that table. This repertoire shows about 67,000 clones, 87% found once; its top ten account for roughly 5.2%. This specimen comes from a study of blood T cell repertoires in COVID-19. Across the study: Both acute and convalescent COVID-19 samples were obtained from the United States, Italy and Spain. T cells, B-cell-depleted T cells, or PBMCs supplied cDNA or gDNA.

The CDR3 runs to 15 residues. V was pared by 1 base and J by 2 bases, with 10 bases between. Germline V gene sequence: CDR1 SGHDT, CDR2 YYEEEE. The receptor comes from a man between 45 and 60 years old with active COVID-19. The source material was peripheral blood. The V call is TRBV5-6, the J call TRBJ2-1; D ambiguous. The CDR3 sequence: CASSLIRFAYNEQFF. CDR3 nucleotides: TGTGCCAGCAGCTTGATCAGGTTCGCCTACAATGAGCAGTTCTTC.